This TCR beta chain was profiled in a study of beta chain features in type 1 diabetes. Note on this clone: Its antigen is still unknown.

Study-level points and caveats: Patients with Type 1 diabetes showed moderately but significantly shorter TCRB CDR3s in all four CD4+ subsets.

Since all of the isolated RNA was reverse transcribed, expressed TCRB transcripts were what got sequenced. Libraries were prepared by immunoSEQ multiplex PCR; TCRdb keeps only in-frame clonotypes and omits some of them. The sample shows about 650,000 clones, under 15% of them seen only once. Germline V gives CDR1 SGDLS, CDR2 YYNGEE. This CDR3 contains 14 residues. V lost 4 bases, J lost 0 bases, and 8 bases lay in between. The clonotype comes from a man aged 30 to 45 with type 1 diabetes. The chain is built from TRBV9 and TRBJ1-3; D remains ambiguous. The sequenced sample consisted of naive CD4+ T cells from blood. The CDR3 nucleotides read TGTGCCAGCAGCCCGGTATCCTCTGGAAACACCATATATTTT. Translation gives CASSPVSSGNTIYF.